The present T cell receptor (beta chain) was sequenced within a study of shared clonotypes between healthy human individuals. The germline CDR1 and CDR2 sequences are MNHNS and SASEGT. The junction had 9 bases not matched to a gene; V was cut back by 7 bases and J by 14 bases. The length of the CDR3 is 11 residues. Only in-frame clones appear in the TCRdb table, and some are missing; sequencing was by immunoSEQ multiplex PCR. Of 950,000 to 1,300,000 clones listed, about three quarters are singletons. The sequence came from a man younger than 30 in good health. This chain joins TRBV6-1 and TRBJ2-3, with TRBD1 matching 7 bases. Sequencing was performed on memory CD4+ T cells sorted from blood. Subset meaning: CD45RA-negative fraction. The CDR3 region has the DNA TGTGCCAGCATGACCGTGGGACAGTTGTATTTT. Amino acids: CASMTVGQLYF.